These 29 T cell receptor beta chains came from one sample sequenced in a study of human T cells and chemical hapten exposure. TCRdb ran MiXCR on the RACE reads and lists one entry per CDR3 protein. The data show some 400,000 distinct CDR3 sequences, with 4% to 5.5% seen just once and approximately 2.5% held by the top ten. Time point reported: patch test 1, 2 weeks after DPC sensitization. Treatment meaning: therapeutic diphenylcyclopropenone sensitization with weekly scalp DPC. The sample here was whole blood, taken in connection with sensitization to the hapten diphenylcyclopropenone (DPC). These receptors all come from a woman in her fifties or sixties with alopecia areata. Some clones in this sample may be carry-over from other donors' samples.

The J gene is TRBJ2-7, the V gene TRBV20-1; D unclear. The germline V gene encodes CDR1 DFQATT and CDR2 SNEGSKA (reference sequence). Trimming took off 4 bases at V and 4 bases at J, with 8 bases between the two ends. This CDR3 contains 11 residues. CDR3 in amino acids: CSATLGYEQYF. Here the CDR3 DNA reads TGCAGTGCTACCCTAGGTTACGAGCAGTACTTC.

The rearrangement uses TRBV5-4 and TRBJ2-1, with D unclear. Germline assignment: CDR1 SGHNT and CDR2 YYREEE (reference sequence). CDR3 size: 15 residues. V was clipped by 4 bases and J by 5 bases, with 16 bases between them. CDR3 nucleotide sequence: TGTGCCAGCAGCCTGGACCGATATCCAAACAATGAGCAGTTCTTC. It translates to CASSLDRYPNNEQFF.

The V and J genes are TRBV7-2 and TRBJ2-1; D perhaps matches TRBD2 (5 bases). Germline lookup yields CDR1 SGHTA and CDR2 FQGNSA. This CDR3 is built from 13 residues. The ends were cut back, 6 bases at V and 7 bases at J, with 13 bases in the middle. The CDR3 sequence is CASRILAANEQFF. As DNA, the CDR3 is TGTGCCAGCAGGATCCTAGCTGCTAATGAGCAGTTCTTC.

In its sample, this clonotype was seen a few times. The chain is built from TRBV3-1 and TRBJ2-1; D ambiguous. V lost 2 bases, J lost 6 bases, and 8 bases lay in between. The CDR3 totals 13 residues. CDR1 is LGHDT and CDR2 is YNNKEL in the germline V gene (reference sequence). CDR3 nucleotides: TGTGCCAGCAGCCAACCTGGCCGCAATGAGCAGTTCTTC. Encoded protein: CASSQPGRNEQFF.

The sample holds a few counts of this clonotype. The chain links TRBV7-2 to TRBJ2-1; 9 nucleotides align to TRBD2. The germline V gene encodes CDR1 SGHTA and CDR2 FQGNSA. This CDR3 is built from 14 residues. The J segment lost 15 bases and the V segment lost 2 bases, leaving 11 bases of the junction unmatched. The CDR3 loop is CASSLSSSGAGGFF. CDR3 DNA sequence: TGTGCCAGCAGCTTAAGTTCTAGCGGGGCCGGGGGGTTCTTC. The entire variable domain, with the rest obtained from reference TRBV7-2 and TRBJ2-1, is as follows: GAGVSQSPSNKVTEKGKDVELRCDPISGHTALYWYRQSLGQGLEFLIYFQGNSAPDKSGLPSDRFSAERTGGSVSTLTIQRTQQEDSAVYLCASSLSSSGAGGFFGPGTRLTVL.

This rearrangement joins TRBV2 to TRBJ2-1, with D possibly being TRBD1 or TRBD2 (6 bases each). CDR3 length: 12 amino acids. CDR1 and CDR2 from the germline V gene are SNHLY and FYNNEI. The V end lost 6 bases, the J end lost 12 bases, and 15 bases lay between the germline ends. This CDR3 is CASRWQGTRQFF. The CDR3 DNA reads TGTGCCAGCAGGTGGCAGGGGACTCGGCAGTTCTTC.

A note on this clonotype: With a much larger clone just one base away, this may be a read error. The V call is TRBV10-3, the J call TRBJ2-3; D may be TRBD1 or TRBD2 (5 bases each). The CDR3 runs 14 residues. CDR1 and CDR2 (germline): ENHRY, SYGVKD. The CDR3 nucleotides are TGTGCCATCAGTGAGTCGGGGACCACAGATACGCAGTTTTTT. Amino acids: CAISESGTTDTQFF.

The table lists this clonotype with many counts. The CDR3 is CASSFLPDTTYEQYF. CDR3 nucleotide sequence: TGCGCCAGCAGCTTTCTCCCGGACACGACCTACGAGCAGTACTTC. The V and J genes are TRBV5-1 and TRBJ2-7, with D perhaps matching TRBD1 (5 bases). Trimming stripped 2 bases from V and 2 bases from J, with 14 bases between. Germline V lookup: CDR1 SGHRS, CDR2 YFSETQ. This CDR3 comprises 15 residues.

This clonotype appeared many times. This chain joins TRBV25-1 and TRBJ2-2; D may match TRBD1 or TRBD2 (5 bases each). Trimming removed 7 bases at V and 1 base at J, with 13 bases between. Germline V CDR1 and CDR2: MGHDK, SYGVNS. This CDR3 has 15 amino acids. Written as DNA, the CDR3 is TGTGCCAGCAATCCCCGGGGCGGGAACACCGGGGAGCTGTTTTTT. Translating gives CASNPRGGNTGELFF. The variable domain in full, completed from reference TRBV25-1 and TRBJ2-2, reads EADIYQTPRYLVIGTGKKITLECSQTMGHDKMYWYQQDPGMELHLIHYSYGVNSTEKGDLSSESTVSRIRTEHFPLTLESARPSHTSQYLCASNPRGGNTGELFFGEGSRLTVL.

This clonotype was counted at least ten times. DNA for the CDR3: TGTGCCTGGAGGGAGTGGCCAGATACGCAGTATTTT. It specifies CAWREWPDTQYF. The chain has TRBV30 and TRBJ2-3; the D is unclear. Looked up from germline, CDR1 is GTSNPN and CDR2 is SVGIG (reference sequence). Trimming removed 3 bases at V and 4 bases at J, with 8 bases between. This CDR3 is 12 amino acids long.

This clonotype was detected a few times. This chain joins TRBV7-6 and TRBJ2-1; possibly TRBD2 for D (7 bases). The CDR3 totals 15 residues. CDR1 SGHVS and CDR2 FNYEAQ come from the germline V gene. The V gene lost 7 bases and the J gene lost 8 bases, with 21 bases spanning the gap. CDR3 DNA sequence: TGTGCCAGCACCCCCTCCCGGGGGGCCTCGGATGAGCAGTTCTTC. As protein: CASTPSRGASDEQFF.

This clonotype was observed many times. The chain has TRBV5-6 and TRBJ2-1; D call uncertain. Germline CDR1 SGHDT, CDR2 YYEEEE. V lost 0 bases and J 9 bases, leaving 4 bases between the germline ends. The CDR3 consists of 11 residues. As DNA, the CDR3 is TGTGCCAGCAGCTTGGAGATTGAGCAGTTCTTC. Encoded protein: CASSLEIEQFF.

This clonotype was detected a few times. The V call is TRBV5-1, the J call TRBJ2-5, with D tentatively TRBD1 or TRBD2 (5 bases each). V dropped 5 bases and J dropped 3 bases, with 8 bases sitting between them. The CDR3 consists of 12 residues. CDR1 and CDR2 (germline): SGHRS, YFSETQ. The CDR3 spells CASRGTEETQYF. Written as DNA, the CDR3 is TGCGCCAGCAGGGGGACCGAAGAGACCCAGTACTTC.

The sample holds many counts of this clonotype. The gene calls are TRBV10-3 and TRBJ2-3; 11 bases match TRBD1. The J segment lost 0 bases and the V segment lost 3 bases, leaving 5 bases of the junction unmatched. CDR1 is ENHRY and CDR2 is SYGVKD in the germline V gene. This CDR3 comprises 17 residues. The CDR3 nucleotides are TGTGCCATCAGTGAACCGGACAGGGGGCTAAGCACAGATACGCAGTATTTT. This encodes CAISEPDRGLSTDTQYF.

The CDR3 loop reads CASSFTTGSYNSPLHF. CDR3 sequence (DNA): TGTGCCAGCAGTTTCACGACTGGCTCCTATAATTCACCCCTCCACTTT. J is TRBJ1-6 and V is TRBV27; no definite D call. Germline V gene data show CDR1 as MNHEY and CDR2 as SMNVEV (reference sequence). V shed 3 bases and J shed 0 bases, with 9 bases lying between them. The CDR3 runs to 16 residues.

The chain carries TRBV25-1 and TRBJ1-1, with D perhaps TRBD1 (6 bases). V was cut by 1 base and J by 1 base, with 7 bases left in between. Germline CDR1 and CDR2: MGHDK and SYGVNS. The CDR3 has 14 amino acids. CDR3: CASSELGQNTEAFF. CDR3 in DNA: TGTGCCAGCAGTGAATTGGGACAGAACACTGAAGCTTTCTTT.

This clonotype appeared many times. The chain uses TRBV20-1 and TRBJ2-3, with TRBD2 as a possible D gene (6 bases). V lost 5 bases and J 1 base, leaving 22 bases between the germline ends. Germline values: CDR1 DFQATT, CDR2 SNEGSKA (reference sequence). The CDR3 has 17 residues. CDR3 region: CSAPDWGEAVRTDTQYF. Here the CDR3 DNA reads TGCAGTGCTCCCGATTGGGGGGAAGCGGTCCGCACAGATACGCAGTATTTT.

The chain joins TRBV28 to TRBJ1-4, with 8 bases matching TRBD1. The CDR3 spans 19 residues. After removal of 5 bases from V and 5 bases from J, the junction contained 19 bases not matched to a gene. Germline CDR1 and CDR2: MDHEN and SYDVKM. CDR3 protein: CASSVSKPGTGDYNEKLFF. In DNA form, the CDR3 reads TGTGCCAGCAGTGTTTCGAAACCCGGGACAGGAGATTACAATGAAAAACTGTTTTTT.

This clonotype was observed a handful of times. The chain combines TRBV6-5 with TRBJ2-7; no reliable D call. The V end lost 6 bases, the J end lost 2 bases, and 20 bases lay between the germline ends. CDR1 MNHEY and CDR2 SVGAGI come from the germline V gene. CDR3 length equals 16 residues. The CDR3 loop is CASSRPRAVVPYEQYF. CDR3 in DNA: TGTGCCAGCAGCCGACCTAGGGCAGTCGTCCCCTACGAGCAGTACTTC.

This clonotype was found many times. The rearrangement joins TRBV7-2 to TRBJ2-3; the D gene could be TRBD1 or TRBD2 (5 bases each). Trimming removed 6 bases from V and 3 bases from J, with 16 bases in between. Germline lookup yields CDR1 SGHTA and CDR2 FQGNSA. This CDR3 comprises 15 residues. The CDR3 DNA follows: TGTGCCAGCAGACTTCCGGGACGGCAAACAGATACGCAGTATTTT. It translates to CASRLPGRQTDTQYF.

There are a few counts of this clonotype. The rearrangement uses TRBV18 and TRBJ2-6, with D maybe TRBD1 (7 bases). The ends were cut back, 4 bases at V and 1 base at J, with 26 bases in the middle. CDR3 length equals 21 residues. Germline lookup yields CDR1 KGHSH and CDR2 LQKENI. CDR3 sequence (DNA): TGTGCCAGCTCACTAGTTGGAGGGCGACAGGGCACGAATTCTGGGGCCAACGTCCTGACTTTC. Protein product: CASSLVGGRQGTNSGANVLTF.

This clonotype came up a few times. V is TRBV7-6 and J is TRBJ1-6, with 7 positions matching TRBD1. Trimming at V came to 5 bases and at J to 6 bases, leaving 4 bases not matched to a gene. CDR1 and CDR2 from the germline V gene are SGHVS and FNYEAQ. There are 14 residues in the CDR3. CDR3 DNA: TGTGCCAGCAGCCGACGGGACAGTAATTCACCCCTCCACTTT. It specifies CASSRRDSNSPLHF.

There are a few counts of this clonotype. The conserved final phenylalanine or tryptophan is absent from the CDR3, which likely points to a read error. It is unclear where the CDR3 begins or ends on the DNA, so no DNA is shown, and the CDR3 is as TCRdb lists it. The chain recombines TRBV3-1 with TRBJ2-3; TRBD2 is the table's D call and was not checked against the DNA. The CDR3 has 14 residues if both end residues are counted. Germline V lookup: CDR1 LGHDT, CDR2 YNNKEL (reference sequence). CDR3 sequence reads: CASSQVVSSGALEV.

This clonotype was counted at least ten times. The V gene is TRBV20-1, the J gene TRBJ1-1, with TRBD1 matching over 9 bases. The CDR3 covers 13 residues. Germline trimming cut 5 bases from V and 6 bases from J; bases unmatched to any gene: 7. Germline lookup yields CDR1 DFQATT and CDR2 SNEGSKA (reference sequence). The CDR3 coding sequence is TGCAGTGCTGGGGACAGGGCCAGCGCTGAAGCTTTCTTT. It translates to CSAGDRASAEAFF.

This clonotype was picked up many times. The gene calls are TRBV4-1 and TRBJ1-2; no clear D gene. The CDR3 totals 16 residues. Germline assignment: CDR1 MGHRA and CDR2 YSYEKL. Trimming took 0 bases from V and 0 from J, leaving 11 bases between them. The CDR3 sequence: CASSQDAARANYGYTF. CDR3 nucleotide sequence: TGCGCCAGCAGCCAAGACGCGGCCAGAGCTAACTATGGCTACACCTTC.

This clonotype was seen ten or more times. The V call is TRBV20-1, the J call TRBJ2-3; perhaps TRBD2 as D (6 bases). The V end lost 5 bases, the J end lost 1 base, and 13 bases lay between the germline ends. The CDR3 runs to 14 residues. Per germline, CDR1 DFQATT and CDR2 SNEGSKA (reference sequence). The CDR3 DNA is TGCAGTGCTCCGTCTGGCGGGGGCACAGATACGCAGTATTTT. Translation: CSAPSGGGTDTQYF.

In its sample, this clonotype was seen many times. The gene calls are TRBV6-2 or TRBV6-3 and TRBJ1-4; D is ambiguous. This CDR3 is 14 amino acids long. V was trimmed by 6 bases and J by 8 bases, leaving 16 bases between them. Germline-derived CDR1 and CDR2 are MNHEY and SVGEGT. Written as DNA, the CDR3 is TGTGCCAGCAGACCCCCGGGATCTCGGGAAAAACTGTTTTTT. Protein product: CASRPPGSREKLFF.

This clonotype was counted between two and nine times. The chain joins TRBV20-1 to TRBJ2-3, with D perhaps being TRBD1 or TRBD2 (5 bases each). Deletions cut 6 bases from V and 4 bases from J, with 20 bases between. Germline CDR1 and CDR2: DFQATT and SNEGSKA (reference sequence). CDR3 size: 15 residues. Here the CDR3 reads CSALRDPDVADTQYF. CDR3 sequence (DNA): TGCAGTGCGCTCCGGGACCCGGATGTGGCAGATACGCAGTATTTT.

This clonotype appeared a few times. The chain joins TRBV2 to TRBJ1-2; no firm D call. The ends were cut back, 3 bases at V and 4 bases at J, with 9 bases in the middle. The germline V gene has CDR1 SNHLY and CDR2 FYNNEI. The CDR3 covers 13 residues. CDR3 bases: TGTGCCAGCAGTGAGGGCATATTCTATGGCTACACCTTC. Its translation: CASSEGIFYGYTF.